This entry describes one TCR beta chain. Its antigen has not been determined. No much larger clonotype is one base removed from it; base qualities were not supplied. The data originate from a study of tumor-infiltrating T cells and Merkel cell polyomavirus (dated by TCRdb to 2016 to 2017). Regarding the study in general: The study examined CD8+ T cells specific for the Merkel cell polyomavirus KLL epitope in Merkel cell carcinoma patients. Disease stage at presentation varied among the patients, and patient follow-up lasted a median of roughly 2.8 years, ranging from about 1.1 to 6.0 years. Patients received varied, non-standardized therapies including chemotherapy, radiation and immunotherapies. In 14 to 15 samples, KLL-tetramer-sorted cells taken from blood or tumor-infiltrating lymphocytes underwent TRB sequencing, as did some eleven matched whole-tumor samples. Most whole-tumor samples were roughly 25-micron curls cut from formalin-fixed, paraffin-embedded tissue blocks. In the whole study, one tumor sample was a frozen nodal tumor digest, and another tumor sample was a flash-frozen core biopsy of a metastasis.

The CDR3, cysteine through phenylalanine, is 14 amino acids long. Here the CDR3 DNA is all that survives: 42 bases in frame from base 1. For this chain, trimming is 4 bases at the V end and 5 bases at the J end, and the number of junction bases without a gene match is 5. For CDR1 and CDR2, the germline V gene lists MNHEY and SVGAGI. The protocol used for the library was the immunoSEQ multiplex PCR assay. Adaptive Biotechnologies (Seattle, WA) carried out genomic DNA extraction, TRB sequencing and normalization. The study's own analysis went as follows. To compute clonality, the Shannon entropy of productive TRB sequences was normalized by log2 of unique productive sequences and then subtracted from one. KLL-specific clonotypes in tumors were identified by matching TCRbeta CDR3 amino acid sequences with those from each patient's tetramer-sorted sample. TCRdb mirrors the immuneACCESS table, restricted to in-frame sequences. Some clones are absent from its copies; in checked studies, under half trace to an unresolved V gene, and the reason for the others is unknown. V and J calls plus clone size are reproduced from that table; the DNA served to infer D and trimming. The sample table records 2,000 to 2,500 clones; around 98% of these occur just once. The biggest ten clones account for approximately 2.5% of the sample.

Robust positive staining for Merkel cell polyomavirus Large T antigen was observed by immunohistochemistry in the tumors of all patients. The study included around 13 Merkel cell carcinoma patients whose blood and/or cultured TIL contained robust KLL-tetramer+ populations exceeding 0.04% of CD8+ T cells. All patients were identified as Caucasian, and a median age of around 65 years (range about 50 to 85 years) was recorded. Lymph node tumors were analyzed for patients with unknown primaries who presented with nodal disease, or when insufficient primary tissue was available. Study-wide conclusions, independent of this receptor: KLL-specific TRB repertoires were diverse and largely private, with only one public clonotype among some 400 unique sequences, shared by two patients. A significant MCC-specific survival advantage (P = 0.0051) was associated with a greater number of unique KLL-specific clonotypes in tumors (about 5-108 vs 0-3). The small sample size of the study (n ≈ 13 patients) is a limitation. Significantly improved MCC-specific survival was associated with a higher fraction of KLL-specific T cells within tumors (roughly 1.9-18% versus about 0-0.14%). Only a single viral epitope was studied, so T cells against other Merkel cell polyomavirus epitopes were not captured.

The receptor was derived from a man in his 70s with Merkel cell carcinoma. The sequence joins TRBV6-5 to TRBJ2-5, and 9 bases in between align with TRBD2. Sample: lymph node tissue. The CDR3 region reads CASSSSGAWETQYF. The nucleotide sequence is TGTGCCAGCAGTTCTAGCGGGGCCTGGGAGACCCAGTACTTC.